Shown below are 3 T cell receptor beta chains from a single sample sequenced in a study of T cells in narcolepsy. Assay used: immunoSEQ multiplex PCR; TCRdb lists only in-frame clones, some missing. Among some 30,000 clones, around 87% were seen once, and the ten largest hold 0.85% to 1%. The sequenced sample was memory (CD45RA-) CD4+ T cells from blood. The receptors were gathered from a human donor in good health.

The chain combines TRBV11-1 with TRBJ2-6; D unclear. The CDR3 length is 17 residues. Germline V lookup: CDR1 SGHAT, CDR2 FQDESV (reference sequence). With 5 bases removed from V and 2 bases from J, the gap between germline ends came to 16 bases. CDR3 nucleotides: TGTGCCAGCAGCCCCCAGCTGTGGTTCGCTGGGGCCAACGTCCTGACTTTC. It yields the protein CASSPQLWFAGANVLTF.

V gene TRBV19 combines with J gene TRBJ1-1; D is ambiguous. The germline V and J ends were trimmed by 4 bases and 1 base, with 4 bases remaining between them. CDR1 is LNHDA, CDR2 SQIVND, per germline (reference sequence). The CDR3 sequence is 12 residues long. CDR3 in amino acids: CASSTGNTEAFF. CDR3 nucleotide sequence: TGTGCCAGTAGTACAGGGAACACTGAAGCTTTCTTT. Supplemented by reference TRBV19 and TRBJ1-1, the full variable domain reads DGGITQSPKYLFRKEGQNVTLSCEQNLNHDAMYWYRQDPGQGLRLIYYSQIVNDFQKGDIAEGYSVSREKKESFPLTVTSAQKNPTAFYLCASSTGNTEAFFGQGTRLTVV.

The V and J genes are TRBV19 and TRBJ1-2, with D perhaps matching TRBD1 (5 bases). CDR1 and CDR2 from the germline V gene are LNHDA and SQIVND (reference sequence). The V end lost 7 bases, the J end lost 5 bases, and 14 bases lay between the germline ends. The CDR3 length is 13 residues. The CDR3 bases are TGTGCCAGTAAGCTCCCCCGGGGGTATGGCTACACCTTC. This codes for CASKLPRGYGYTF.